This TCR beta chain was profiled in a study of breast tumors, draining lymph nodes, adjacent tissues. Study outcomes and limitations: Luminal-like breast cancer showed significantly greater tumor-nontumor repertoire similarity than basal-like breast cancer did.

The CDR3 loop spans 13 amino acids. Trimming took 5 bases from V and 0 from J, leaving 8 bases between them. Germline-derived CDR1 and CDR2 are DFQATT and SNEGSKA (reference sequence). From the multiplex PCR reads, TCRdb called clonotypes with MiXCR, one entry per CDR3 protein. The sample shows approximately 140,000 distinct CDR3 sequences, over 25% of them seen only once. Samples came from axillary lymph nodes draining the breast cancer. Of note for this clonotype: Its antigen is unidentified.

The chain has TRBV20-1 and TRBJ1-5; D is uncertain. Sample: axillary lymph node tissue. This clonotype was sampled from a female donor with breast cancer. Some clones in this sample may be carry-over from other donors' samples. The chain's CDR3 is CSAWGASNQPQHF. The CDR3 DNA sequence: TGCAGTGCTTGGGGAGCTAGCAATCAGCCCCAGCATTTT.